This is a list of T cell receptor beta chains from one sample in a study of identical twins. MiXCR, run by TCRdb on the 5' RACE reads, gives a single entry per CDR3 protein. The sample records approximately 150,000 distinct CDR3 sequences, under 4.5% being singletons. The sample consisted of memory T cells sorted from blood. These TCRs come from a young man in good health. Both conserved end residues are trimmed from each CDR3.

j_call: TRBJ2-5; v_call: TRBV3-1; cdr3_aa: ASSQDGSGGQETQY
j_call: TRBJ2-2; v_call: TRBV4-3; cdr3_aa: ASSQDAGGTGELF
j_call: TRBJ2-1; v_call: TRBV20-1; cdr3_aa: SAREGGSGRIRQF
j_call: TRBJ2-2; v_call: TRBV12-3/TRBV12-4; cdr3_aa: ASSYIVRLNTGELF
j_call: TRBJ2-5; v_call: TRBV7-6; cdr3_aa: ASSLGVGRVPIVAKETQY
j_call: TRBJ2-1; v_call: TRBV7-9; cdr3_aa: ASSLGGGTSKHEQF
j_call: TRBJ2-2; v_call: TRBV4-2; cdr3_aa: ASRGAGVGTGELF
j_call: TRBJ2-1; v_call: TRBV12-3/TRBV12-4; cdr3_aa: ASSSTSLSNEQF
j_call: TRBJ2-7; v_call: TRBV20-1; cdr3_aa: SARSPGLASYEQY
j_call: TRBJ1-2; v_call: TRBV29-1; cdr3_aa: SVEVDRTYGYT
j_call: TRBJ2-2; v_call: TRBV5-5; cdr3_aa: ASRWERWAGELF
j_call: TRBJ2-7; v_call: TRBV11-3; cdr3_aa: ASSRREQY
j_call: TRBJ2-5; v_call: TRBV14; cdr3_aa: ASSPPRDRTQETQY
j_call: TRBJ2-5; v_call: TRBV27; cdr3_aa: ASSFRGETQY
j_call: TRBJ2-5; v_call: TRBV11-2; cdr3_aa: ASSLPLAGGPWETQY
j_call: TRBJ2-7; v_call: TRBV28; cdr3_aa: ASSPPGTIYEQY
j_call: TRBJ2-7; v_call: TRBV28; cdr3_aa: ASSPNLDRSYEQY
j_call: TRBJ2-5; v_call: TRBV15; cdr3_aa: ATSRDRYQETQY
j_call: TRBJ2-5; v_call: TRBV27; cdr3_aa: ASSFQGQGLATQY
j_call: TRBJ1-1; v_call: TRBV30; cdr3_aa: AWSVARVEAF
j_call: TRBJ2-5; v_call: TRBV7-9; cdr3_aa: ASSRRLIQETQY
j_call: TRBJ2-7; v_call: TRBV28; cdr3_aa: ASSAPGQGYEQY
j_call: TRBJ2-1; v_call: TRBV7-8; cdr3_aa: ASRLRWSGFDEQF
j_call: TRBJ1-1; v_call: TRBV2; cdr3_aa: ASEKDLRDTEAF
j_call: TRBJ2-7; v_call: TRBV19; cdr3_aa: ASSTGQGVDEQY
j_call: TRBJ2-1; v_call: TRBV7-6; cdr3_aa: ASSVIGSEQF
j_call: TRBJ1-5; v_call: TRBV10-3; cdr3_aa: AISASGLGNQPQH
j_call: TRBJ1-4; v_call: TRBV7-9; cdr3_aa: ASSPGQTQTNEKLF
j_call: TRBJ2-2; v_call: TRBV7-9; cdr3_aa: ASSGTSGAGELF
j_call: TRBJ2-2; v_call: TRBV7-9; cdr3_aa: ASRPNRGAWTGELF
j_call: TRBJ2-3; v_call: TRBV7-2; cdr3_aa: ASSNQADTQY